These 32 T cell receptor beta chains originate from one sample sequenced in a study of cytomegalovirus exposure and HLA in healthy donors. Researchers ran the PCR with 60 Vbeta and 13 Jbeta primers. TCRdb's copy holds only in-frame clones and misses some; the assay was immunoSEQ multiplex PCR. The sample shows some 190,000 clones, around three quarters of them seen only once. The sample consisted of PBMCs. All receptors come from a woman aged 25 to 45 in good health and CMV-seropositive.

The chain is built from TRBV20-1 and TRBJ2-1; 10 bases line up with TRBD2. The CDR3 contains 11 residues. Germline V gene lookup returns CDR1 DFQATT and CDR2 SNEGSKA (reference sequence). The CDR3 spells CRAGGNNEQFF. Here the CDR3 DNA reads TGCAGAGCGGGAGGGAACAATGAGCAGTTCTTC.

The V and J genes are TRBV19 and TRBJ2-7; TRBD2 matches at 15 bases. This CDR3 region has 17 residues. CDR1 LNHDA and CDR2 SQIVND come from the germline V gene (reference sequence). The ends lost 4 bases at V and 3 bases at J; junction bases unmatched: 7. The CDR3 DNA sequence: TGTGCCAGTAGTAGGGCCGGGACTAGCGGGAGGATCTACGAGCAGTACTTC. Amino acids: CASSRAGTSGRIYEQYF.

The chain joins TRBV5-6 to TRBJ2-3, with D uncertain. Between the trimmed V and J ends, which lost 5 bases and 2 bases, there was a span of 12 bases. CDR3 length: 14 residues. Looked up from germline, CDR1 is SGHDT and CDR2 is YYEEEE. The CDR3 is CASRRLGDTDTQYF. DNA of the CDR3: TGTGCCAGCAGAAGGTTAGGAGACACAGATACGCAGTATTTT.

The CDR3 coding sequence is TGTGCCTGCGTTCCCCCAATAGGTGAGGGCTACAATGAGCAGTTCTTC. Translation gives CACVPPIGEGYNEQFF. V is TRBV30 and J is TRBJ2-1, with a weak D call TRBD2 (5 bases). Trimming took 6 bases from V and 3 from J, leaving 21 bases between them. Germline V lookup: CDR1 GTSNPN, CDR2 SVGIG (reference sequence). This CDR3 has 16 residues.

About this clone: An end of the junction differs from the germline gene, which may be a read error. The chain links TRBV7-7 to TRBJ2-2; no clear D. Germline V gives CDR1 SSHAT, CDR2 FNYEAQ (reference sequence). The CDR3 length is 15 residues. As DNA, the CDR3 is TGTGCTAGCAGCCCCACCCGGGTTAACACCGGGGAGCTGTTTTTT. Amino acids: CASSPTRVNTGELFF. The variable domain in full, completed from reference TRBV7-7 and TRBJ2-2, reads GAGVSQSPRYKVTKRGQDVTLRCDPISSHATLYWYQQALGQGPEFLTYFNYEAQPDKSGLPSDRFSAERPEGSISTLTIQRTEQRDSAMYRCASSPTRVNTGELFFGEGSRLTVL.

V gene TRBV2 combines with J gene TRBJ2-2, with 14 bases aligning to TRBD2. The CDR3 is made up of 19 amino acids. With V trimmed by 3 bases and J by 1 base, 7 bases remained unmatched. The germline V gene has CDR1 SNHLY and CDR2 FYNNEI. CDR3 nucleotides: TGTGCCAGCAGTGAGAGGACTAGCGGGGGGCCATGGAACACCGGGGAGCTGTTTTTT. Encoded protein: CASSERTSGGPWNTGELFF. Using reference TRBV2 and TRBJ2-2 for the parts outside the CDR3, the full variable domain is EPEVTQTPSHQVTQMGQEVILRCVPISNHLYFYWYRQILGQKVEFLVSFYNNEISEKSEIFDDQFSVERPDGSNFTLKIRSTKLEDSAMYFCASSERTSGGPWNTGELFFGEGSRLTVL.

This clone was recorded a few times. CDR3 sequence (DNA): TGTGCCAGCAGCTTAAATAGGGCAGGAGGATATGTGAACACTGAAGCTTTCTTT. It specifies CASSLNRAGGYVNTEAFF. The chain joins TRBV13 to TRBJ1-1; D gene ambiguous. The CDR3 contains 18 residues. The V and J ends lost 2 bases and 0 bases respectively, with 19 bases between them. Germline V CDR1 and CDR2: PRHDT, FYEKMQ (reference sequence).

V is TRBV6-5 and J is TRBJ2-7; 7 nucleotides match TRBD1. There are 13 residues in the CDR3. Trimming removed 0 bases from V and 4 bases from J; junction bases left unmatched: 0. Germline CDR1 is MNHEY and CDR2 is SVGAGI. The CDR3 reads CASSYSTGYEQYF. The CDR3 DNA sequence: TGTGCCAGCAGTTACTCGACAGGGTACGAGCAGTACTTC.

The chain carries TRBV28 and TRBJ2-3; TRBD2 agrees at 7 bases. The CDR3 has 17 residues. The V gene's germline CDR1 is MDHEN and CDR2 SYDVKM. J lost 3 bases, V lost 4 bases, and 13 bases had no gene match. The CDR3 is CASSSLGGWVGTDTQYF. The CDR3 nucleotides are TGTGCCAGCAGTTCGCTGGGAGGGTGGGTAGGTACAGATACGCAGTATTTT.

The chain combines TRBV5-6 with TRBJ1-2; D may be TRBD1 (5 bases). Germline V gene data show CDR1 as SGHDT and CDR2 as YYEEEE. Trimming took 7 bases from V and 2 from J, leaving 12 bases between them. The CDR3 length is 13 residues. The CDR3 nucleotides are TGTGCCAGCCTACAGCAGGGAAACTATGGCTACACCTTC. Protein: CASLQQGNYGYTF.

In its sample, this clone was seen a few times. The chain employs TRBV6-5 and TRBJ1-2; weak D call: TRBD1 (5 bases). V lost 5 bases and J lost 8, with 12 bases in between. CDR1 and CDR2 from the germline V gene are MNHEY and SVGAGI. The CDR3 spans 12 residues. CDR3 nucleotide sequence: TGTGCCAGCAGTGCCCTTAGGGGCGGCTACACCTTC. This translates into CASSALRGGYTF.

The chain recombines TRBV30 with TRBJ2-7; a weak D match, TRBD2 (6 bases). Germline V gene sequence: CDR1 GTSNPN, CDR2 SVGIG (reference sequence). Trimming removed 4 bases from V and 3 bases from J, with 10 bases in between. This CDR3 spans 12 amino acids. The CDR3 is CAWMRGDYEQYF. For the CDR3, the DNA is TGTGCCTGGATGCGGGGAGACTACGAGCAGTACTTC. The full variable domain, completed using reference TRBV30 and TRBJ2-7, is SQTIHQWPATLVQPVGSPLSLECTVEGTSNPNLYWYRQAAGRGLQLLFYSVGIGQISSEVPQNLSASRPQDRQFILSSKKLLLSDSGFYLCAWMRGDYEQYFGPGTRLTVT.

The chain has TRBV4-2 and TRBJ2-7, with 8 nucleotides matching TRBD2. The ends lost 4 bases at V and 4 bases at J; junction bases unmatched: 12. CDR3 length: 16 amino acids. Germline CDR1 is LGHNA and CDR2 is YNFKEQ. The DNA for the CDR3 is TGTGCCAGCAGCCCTCTCATAGGTAGCGGGAAATACGAGCAGTACTTC. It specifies CASSPLIGSGKYEQYF.

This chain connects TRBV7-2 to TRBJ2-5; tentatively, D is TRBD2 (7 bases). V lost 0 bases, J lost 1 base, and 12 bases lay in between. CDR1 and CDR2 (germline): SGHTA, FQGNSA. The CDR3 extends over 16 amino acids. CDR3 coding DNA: TGTGCCAGCAGCTTAGCCTTAGGGGGGGGCCAAGAGACCCAGTACTTC. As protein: CASSLALGGGQETQYF.

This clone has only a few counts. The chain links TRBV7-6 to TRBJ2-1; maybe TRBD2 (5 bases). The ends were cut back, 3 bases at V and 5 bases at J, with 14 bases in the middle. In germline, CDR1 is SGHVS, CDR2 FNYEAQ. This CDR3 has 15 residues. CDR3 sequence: CASSLEGSSDNEQFF. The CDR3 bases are TGTGCCAGCAGCTTGGAAGGGAGCTCTGACAATGAGCAGTTCTTC.

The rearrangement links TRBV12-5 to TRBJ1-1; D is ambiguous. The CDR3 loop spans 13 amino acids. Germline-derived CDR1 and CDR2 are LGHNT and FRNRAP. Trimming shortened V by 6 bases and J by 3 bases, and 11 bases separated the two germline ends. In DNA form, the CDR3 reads TGTGCTAGTGGATTTGGAGACCACACTGAAGCTTTCTTT. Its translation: CASGFGDHTEAFF.

In DNA, the CDR3 is TGTGCCAGCAGGGACAGGGTCACAGATACGCAGTATTTT. It codes for CASRDRVTDTQYF. V and J are TRBV7-8 and TRBJ2-3, with TRBD1 matching over 8 bases. The CDR3 totals 13 residues. The germline V gene encodes CDR1 SGHVS and CDR2 FQNEAQ. V was clipped by 6 bases and J by 2 bases; unmatched bases: 1.

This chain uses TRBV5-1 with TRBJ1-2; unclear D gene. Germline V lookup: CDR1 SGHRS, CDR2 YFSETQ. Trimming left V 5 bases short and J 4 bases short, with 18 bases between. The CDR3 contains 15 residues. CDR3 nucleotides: TGCGCCAGCAGGGAGGGCAGCCGAGAAGGCTATGGCTACACCTTC. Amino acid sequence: CASREGSREGYGYTF.

As DNA, the CDR3 is TGTGCCAGCAGCTTCCCAAAGAACGGGGTAGGGAATGAAAAACTGTTTTTT. Its protein product is CASSFPKNGVGNEKLFF. V usage is TRBV7-9 and J usage is TRBJ1-4; D remains unclear. The CDR3 has 17 amino acids. The germline V and J ends were trimmed by 3 bases and 5 bases, with 19 bases remaining between them. CDR1 and CDR2 from the germline V gene are SEHNR and FQNEAQ (reference sequence).

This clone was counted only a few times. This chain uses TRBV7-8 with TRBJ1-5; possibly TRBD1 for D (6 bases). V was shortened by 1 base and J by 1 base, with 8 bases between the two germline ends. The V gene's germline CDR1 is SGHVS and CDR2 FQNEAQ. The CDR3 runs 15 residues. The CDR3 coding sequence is TGTGCCAGCAGCTTAGAGGGGGACAGCAATCAGCCCCAGCATTTT. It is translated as CASSLEGDSNQPQHF.

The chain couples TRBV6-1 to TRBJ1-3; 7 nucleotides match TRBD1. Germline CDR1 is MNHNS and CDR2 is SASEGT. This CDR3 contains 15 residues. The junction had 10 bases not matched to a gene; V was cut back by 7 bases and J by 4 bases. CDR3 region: CASTSEETGGNTIYF. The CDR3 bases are TGTGCCAGCACTAGTGAAGAGACAGGGGGAAACACCATATATTTT.

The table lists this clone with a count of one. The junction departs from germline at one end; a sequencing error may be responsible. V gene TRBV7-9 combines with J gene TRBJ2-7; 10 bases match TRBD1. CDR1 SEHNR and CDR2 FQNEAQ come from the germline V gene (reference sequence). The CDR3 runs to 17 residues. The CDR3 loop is CSSSDPSRDRGSYEQYF. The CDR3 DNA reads TGTTCCAGCAGCGACCCCTCAAGGGACAGGGGATCCTACGAGCAGTACTTC.

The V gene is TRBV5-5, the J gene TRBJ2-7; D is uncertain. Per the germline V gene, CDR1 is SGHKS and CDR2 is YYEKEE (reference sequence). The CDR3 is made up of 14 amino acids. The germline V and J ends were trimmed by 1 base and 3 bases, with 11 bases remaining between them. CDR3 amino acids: CASSLRQEHYEQYF. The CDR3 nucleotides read TGTGCCAGCAGCTTGAGGCAGGAACACTACGAGCAGTACTTC.

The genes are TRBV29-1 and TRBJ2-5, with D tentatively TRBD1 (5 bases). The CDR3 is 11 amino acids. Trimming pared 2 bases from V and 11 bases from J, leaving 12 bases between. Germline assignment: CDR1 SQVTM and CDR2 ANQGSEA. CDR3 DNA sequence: TGCAGCGTTGAAACCCAGGGTCGGCAGTACTTC. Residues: CSVETQGRQYF.

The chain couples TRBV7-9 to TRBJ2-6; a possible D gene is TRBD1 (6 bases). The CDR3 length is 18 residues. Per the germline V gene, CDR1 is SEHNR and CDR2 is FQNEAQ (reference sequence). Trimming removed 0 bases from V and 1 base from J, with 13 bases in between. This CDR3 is CASSLAGATASGANVLTF. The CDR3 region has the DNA TGTGCCAGCAGCTTAGCGGGGGCGACCGCTTCTGGGGCCAACGTCCTGACTTTC.

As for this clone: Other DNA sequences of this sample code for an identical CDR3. This CDR3 is CASSLDRNEQFF. The CDR3 DNA reads as TGCGCCAGCAGCTTGGATCGTAATGAGCAGTTCTTC. The J gene is TRBJ2-1, the V gene TRBV5-1; D unresolved. The CDR3 totals 12 residues. Germline V CDR1 and CDR2: SGHRS, YFSETQ. V gave up 0 bases and J gave up 7 bases, with 5 bases separating them.

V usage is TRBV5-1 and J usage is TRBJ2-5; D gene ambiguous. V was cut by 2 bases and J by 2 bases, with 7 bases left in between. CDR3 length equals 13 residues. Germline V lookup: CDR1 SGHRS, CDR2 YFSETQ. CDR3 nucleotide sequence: TGCGCCAGCAGCTTTGGCCAACAAGAGACCCAGTACTTC. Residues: CASSFGQQETQYF.

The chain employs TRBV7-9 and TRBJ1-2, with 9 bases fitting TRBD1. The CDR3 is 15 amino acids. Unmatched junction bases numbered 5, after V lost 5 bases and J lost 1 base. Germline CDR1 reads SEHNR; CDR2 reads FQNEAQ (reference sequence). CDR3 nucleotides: TGTGCCAGCAGCCCATGGACAGGGGTTAACTATGGCTACACCTTC. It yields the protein CASSPWTGVNYGYTF.

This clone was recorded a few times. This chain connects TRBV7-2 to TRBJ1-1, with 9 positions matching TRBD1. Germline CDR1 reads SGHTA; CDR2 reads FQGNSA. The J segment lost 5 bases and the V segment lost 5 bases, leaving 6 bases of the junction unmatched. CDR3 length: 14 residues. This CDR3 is CASSAKQGATEAFF. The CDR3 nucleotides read TGTGCCAGCAGCGCGAAACAGGGGGCGACTGAAGCTTTCTTT.

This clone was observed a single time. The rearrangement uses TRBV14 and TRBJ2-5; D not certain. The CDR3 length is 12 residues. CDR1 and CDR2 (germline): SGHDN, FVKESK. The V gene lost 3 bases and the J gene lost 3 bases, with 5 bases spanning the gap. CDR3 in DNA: TGTGCCAGCAGCCACAGGAAAGAGACCCAGTACTTC. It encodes CASSHRKETQYF.

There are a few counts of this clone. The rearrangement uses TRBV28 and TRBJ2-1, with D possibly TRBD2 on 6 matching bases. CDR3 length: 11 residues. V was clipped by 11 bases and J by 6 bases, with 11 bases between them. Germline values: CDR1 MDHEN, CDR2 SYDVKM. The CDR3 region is CAAGRLNEQFF. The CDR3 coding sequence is TGTGCCGCGGGGAGACTCAATGAGCAGTTCTTC.

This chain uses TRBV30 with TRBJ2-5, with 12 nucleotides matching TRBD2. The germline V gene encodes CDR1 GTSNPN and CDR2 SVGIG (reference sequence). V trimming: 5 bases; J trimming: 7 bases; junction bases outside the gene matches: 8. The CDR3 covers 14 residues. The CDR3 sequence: CAWRLAGEVATQYF. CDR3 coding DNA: TGTGCCTGGCGACTAGCGGGGGAAGTGGCGACCCAGTACTTC.